These 30 T cell receptor beta chains were all obtained from the same sample, sequenced in a study of OX40 agonist ivuxolimab in advanced cancers. Method: immunoSEQ multiplex PCR; TCRdb's copy keeps in-frame clones and lacks some. This table has fewer than 85,000 clones, more than 65% appearing once. The sequencing used CD4+ or CD8+ T cells sorted from blood, collected in a trial of the OX40 agonist ivuxolimab. The receptor source for this set is an adult with an advanced solid tumor such as melanoma, head and neck, liver or kidney cancer.

The genes are TRBV5-4 and TRBJ2-7; D is ambiguous. The length of the CDR3 is 14 residues. The germline V and J ends were trimmed by 1 base and 1 base, with 9 bases remaining between them. In germline, CDR1 is SGHNT, CDR2 YYREEE (reference sequence). CDR3 region: CASSLTDGSYEQYF. The CDR3 nucleotides read TGTGCCAGCAGCTTGACCGACGGATCCTACGAGCAGTACTTC.

The chain carries TRBV4-2 and TRBJ2-2; D tentatively fits TRBD1 or TRBD2 (5 bases each). Trimming removed 0 bases from V and 4 bases from J, with 12 bases in between. There are 16 residues in the CDR3. Germline V gene data show CDR1 as LGHNA and CDR2 as YNFKEQ. DNA of the CDR3: TGTGCCAGCAGCCAAGATTCCGGGGACGGCACCGGGGAGCTGTTTTTT. Amino acid sequence: CASSQDSGDGTGELFF.

This clone was picked up one time. The V call is TRBV7-6, the J call TRBJ2-2, with TRBD1 as a possible D gene (6 bases). V was pared by 5 bases and J by 0 bases, with 10 bases between. In germline, CDR1 is SGHVS, CDR2 FNYEAQ. CDR3 length: 15 residues. This CDR3 is CASSLGGTNTGELFF. For the CDR3, the DNA is TGTGCCAGCAGCCTAGGGGGAACGAACACCGGGGAGCTGTTTTTT. Full variable domain (remainder filled in from reference TRBV7-6 and TRBJ2-2): GAGVSQSPRYKVTKRGQDVALRCDPISGHVSLYWYRQALGQGPEFLTYFNYEAQQDKSGLPNDRFSAERPEGSISTLTIQRTEQRDSAMYRCASSLGGTNTGELFFGEGSRLTVL.

This chain links TRBV27 with TRBJ1-2; D remains unclear. CDR1 MNHEY and CDR2 SMNVEV come from the germline V gene (reference sequence). V was shortened by 3 bases and J by 8 bases, with 19 bases between the two germline ends. This CDR3 comprises 15 residues. The CDR3 nucleotides are TGTGCCAGCAGTTTCGCTTCCCGGAGGGCAGGAGGCTACACCTTC. As protein: CASSFASRRAGGYTF.

The chain uses TRBV19 and TRBJ2-7, with D possibly being TRBD2 (5 bases). Germline CDR1 reads LNHDA; CDR2 reads SQIVND (reference sequence). Trimming shortened V by 2 bases and J by 2 bases, and 10 bases separated the two germline ends. This CDR3 contains 14 residues. DNA for the CDR3: TGTGCCAGTAGTATATCGGGGATGGCCTACGAGCAGTACTTC. Its protein is CASSISGMAYEQYF.

CDR3 nucleotide sequence: TGCGCCAGCACATCGGGGGCGAGACCGGAAGAGACCCAGTACTTC. Its protein is CASTSGARPEETQYF. V usage is TRBV5-1 and J usage is TRBJ2-5; either TRBD1 or TRBD2 may fit D (6 bases each). Germline V gives CDR1 SGHRS, CDR2 YFSETQ. The CDR3 extends over 15 amino acids. V was shortened by 6 bases and J by 3 bases, with 18 bases between the two germline ends. Filled out from reference TRBV5-1 and TRBJ2-5, the complete variable domain reads KAGVTQTPRYLIKTRGQQVTLSCSPISGHRSVSWYQQTPGQGLQFLFEYFSETQRNKGNFPGRFSGRQFSNSRSEMNVSTLELGDSALYLCASTSGARPEETQYFGPGTRLLVL.

This chain connects TRBV27 to TRBJ1-2; 8 bases fit TRBD1. This CDR3 comprises 15 residues. The J segment lost 4 bases and the V segment lost 8 bases, leaving 12 bases of the junction unmatched. CDR1 is MNHEY, CDR2 SMNVEV, per germline (reference sequence). The chain's CDR3 is CASGTAGQGGYGYTF. As DNA, the CDR3 is TGTGCCAGCGGCACCGCCGGACAGGGTGGCTATGGCTACACCTTC.

The V and J genes are TRBV7-2 and TRBJ1-3, with TRBD1 matching over 7 bases. The length of the CDR3 is 15 residues. Germline V gene sequence: CDR1 SGHTA, CDR2 FQGNSA. After removal of 5 bases from V and 4 bases from J, the junction contained 8 bases not matched to a gene. CDR3 sequence reads: CASSTRTGSGNTIYF. The DNA of the CDR3 is TGTGCCAGCAGCACCCGGACAGGTTCCGGAAACACCATATATTTT.

This clone was seen only once. The V and J genes are TRBV10-3 and TRBJ1-4; the match to TRBD1 covers 8 bases. CDR1 ENHRY and CDR2 SYGVKD come from the germline V gene. This CDR3 is 15 amino acids long. J gave up 3 bases and V 6 bases, and 6 bases lay outside the gene matches. CDR3 DNA: TGTGCCATCAGAGAGACAGGGGCTCCTAATGAAAAACTGTTTTTT. It yields the protein CAIRETGAPNEKLFF.

The V gene is TRBV5-8, the J gene TRBJ2-2; D is perhaps TRBD1 (6 bases). The CDR3 contains 17 residues. CDR1 is SGHTS, CDR2 YDEGEE, per germline. V lost 0 bases and J lost 5, with 17 bases in between. CDR3 sequence (DNA): TGTGCCAGCAGCTTGGGCAGGGGCAAAGATGTTACCGGGGAGCTGTTTTTT. Its translation is CASSLGRGKDVTGELFF.

The genes are TRBV6-5 and TRBJ2-7, with 7 bases fitting TRBD2. CDR3 length: 15 amino acids. Trimming took 6 bases from V and 3 from J; bases not matched to a gene: 11. Germline lookup yields CDR1 MNHEY and CDR2 SVGAGI. The CDR3 nucleotides read TGTGCCAGCAGCCAAGGACTAGACAGTCTCTACGAGCAGTACTTC. Translation: CASSQGLDSLYEQYF.

The rearrangement joins TRBV5-5 to TRBJ1-2; D remains unclear. V lost 5 bases to trimming and J lost 1 base, with 15 bases between them. This CDR3 is 15 amino acids long. Germline lookup yields CDR1 SGHKS and CDR2 YYEKEE (reference sequence). The DNA of the CDR3 is TGTGCCAGCAGGAATCTCGCAGCCCTTAACTATGGCTACACCTTC. Protein: CASRNLAALNYGYTF.

The V and J genes are TRBV14 and TRBJ1-2, with 8 bases that match TRBD1. This CDR3 is built from 14 residues. CDR1 and CDR2 from the germline V gene are SGHDN and FVKESK. Trimming at V came to 2 bases and at J to 6 bases, leaving 5 bases not matched to a gene. Here the CDR3 reads CASSQLGQVHGYTF. In DNA, the CDR3 is TGTGCCAGCAGCCAACTGGGACAGGTACATGGCTACACCTTC. Complete variable domain (other parts from reference TRBV14 and TRBJ1-2): EAGVTQFPSHSVIEKGQTVTLRCDPISGHDNLYWYRRVMGKEIKFLLHFVKESKQDESGMPNNRFLAERTGGTYSTLKVQPAELEDSGVYFCASSQLGQVHGYTFGSGTRLTVV.

CDR3 bases: TGCGCCAGCAGCTTGGGTGCGGGGATAGGGACAGATACGCAGTATTTT. As protein: CASSLGAGIGTDTQYF. This sequence joins TRBV5-1 and TRBJ2-3; the D gene is possibly TRBD2 (6 bases). Germline V gene lookup returns CDR1 SGHRS and CDR2 YFSETQ. This CDR3 spans 16 amino acids. Deletions cut 0 bases from V and 3 bases from J, with 14 bases between. Using reference TRBV5-1 and TRBJ2-3 for the parts outside the CDR3, the full variable domain is KAGVTQTPRYLIKTRGQQVTLSCSPISGHRSVSWYQQTPGQGLQFLFEYFSETQRNKGNFPGRFSGRQFSNSRSEMNVSTLELGDSALYLCASSLGAGIGTDTQYFGPGTRLTVL.

The genes are TRBV6-5 and TRBJ2-7; possibly TRBD1 for D (6 bases). There are 12 residues in the CDR3. The germline CDR1 and CDR2 sequences are MNHEY and SVGAGI. Trimming removed 7 bases from V and 2 bases from J, with 9 bases in between. CDR3 DNA: TGTGCCAGCATGGACAGAGCCTACGAGCAGTACTTC. Translation: CASMDRAYEQYF.

The chain is built from TRBV7-3 and TRBJ2-7; 7 nucleotides line up with TRBD1. The ends lost 3 bases at V and 3 bases at J; junction bases unmatched: 8. CDR3 length: 15 amino acids. From germline, CDR1 is SGHTA and CDR2 FQGTGA. CDR3 region: CASSFRDSGGYEQYF. The CDR3 DNA reads as TGTGCCAGCAGCTTCCGGGACAGTGGGGGCTACGAGCAGTACTTC.

V and J are TRBV10-3 and TRBJ2-2, with 7 positions matching TRBD2. V lost 5 bases to trimming and J lost 3 bases; unmatched junction nucleotides: 12. The CDR3 contains 17 residues. Germline V gives CDR1 ENHRY, CDR2 SYGVKD. In DNA, the CDR3 is TGTGCCATCAGTCCGGCGGGGGACTCCATCTACACCGGGGAGCTGTTTTTT. Translation: CAISPAGDSIYTGELFF.

J is TRBJ1-3 and V is TRBV19; perhaps TRBD1 as D (6 bases). The CDR3 extends over 16 amino acids. V was trimmed by 5 bases and J by 0 bases, leaving 14 bases between them. The germline gives CDR1 LNHDA, CDR2 SQIVND (reference sequence). The CDR3 loop reads CASSSKGGFSGNTIYF. The CDR3, as DNA: TGTGCCAGTAGTTCAAAAGGGGGGTTCTCTGGAAACACCATATATTTT. Full variable domain (rest looked up from reference TRBV19 and TRBJ1-3): DGGITQSPKYLFRKEGQNVTLSCEQNLNHDAMYWYRQDPGQGLRLIYYSQIVNDFQKGDIAEGYSVSREKKESFPLTVTSAQKNPTAFYLCASSSKGGFSGNTIYFGEGSWLTVV.

This clone was seen more than once but under ten times. The CDR3 spells CASSLDLGGEQFF. CDR3 DNA sequence: TGTGCCAGCAGCTTAGATTTGGGGGGTGAGCAGTTCTTC. The rearrangement uses TRBV7-9 and TRBJ2-1; a possible D gene is TRBD2 (6 bases). Trimming stripped 1 base from V and 9 bases from J, with 10 bases between. CDR1 and CDR2 (germline): SEHNR, FQNEAQ (reference sequence). There are 13 residues in the CDR3.

The gene calls are TRBV6-5 and TRBJ1-6, with D hard to call. Trimming left V 0 bases short and J 5 bases short, with 5 bases between. CDR1 and CDR2 from the germline V gene are MNHEY and SVGAGI. The CDR3 contains 14 residues. The CDR3 sequence: CASSYSADNSPLHF. In DNA, the CDR3 is TGTGCCAGCAGTTACTCGGCGGATAATTCACCCCTCCACTTT.

The rearrangement uses TRBV5-1 and TRBJ1-3, with TRBD1 as a possible D gene (6 bases). With 4 bases removed from V and 0 bases from J, the gap between germline ends came to 11 bases. This CDR3 comprises 15 residues. In germline, CDR1 is SGHRS, CDR2 YFSETQ. The CDR3 sequence is CASSEWDNSGNTIYF. The CDR3 coding sequence is TGCGCCAGCAGCGAATGGGACAACTCTGGAAACACCATATATTTT. The entire variable domain, with the rest obtained from reference TRBV5-1 and TRBJ1-3, is as follows: KAGVTQTPRYLIKTRGQQVTLSCSPISGHRSVSWYQQTPGQGLQFLFEYFSETQRNKGNFPGRFSGRQFSNSRSEMNVSTLELGDSALYLCASSEWDNSGNTIYFGEGSWLTVV.

The V and J genes are TRBV7-6 and TRBJ1-1; D is uncertain. Germline lookup yields CDR1 SGHVS and CDR2 FNYEAQ. CDR3 length equals 14 residues. Trimming cost V 1 base and J 2 bases, with 8 bases left between them. The CDR3 sequence: CASSLEPGNTEAFF. As DNA, the CDR3 is TGTGCCAGCAGCTTAGAACCGGGTAACACTGAAGCTTTCTTT.

The J gene is TRBJ2-3, the V gene TRBV15, with 9 positions matching TRBD1. The germline V gene encodes CDR1 LNHNV and CDR2 YYDKDF (reference sequence). V dropped 0 bases and J dropped 3; count of bases not matched to a gene: 1. CDR3 length: 15 residues. Here the CDR3 DNA reads TGTGCCACCAGCAGAGACGGACAGGGGACAGATACGCAGTATTTT. Protein product: CATSRDGQGTDTQYF.

This sequence joins TRBV19 and TRBJ2-5; 9 nucleotides line up with TRBD2. This CDR3 comprises 15 residues. Germline-derived CDR1 and CDR2 are LNHDA and SQIVND (reference sequence). J gave up 5 bases and V 4 bases, and 8 bases lay outside the gene matches. The CDR3 DNA reads as TGTGCCAGTAGTAGTAATAGCGGGGGAGCGGAGACCCAGTACTTC. Amino acid sequence: CASSSNSGGAETQYF.

The chain combines TRBV5-1 with TRBJ1-2; D may be TRBD1 (5 bases). The CDR3 sequence is 14 residues long. V lost 2 bases and J lost 5, with 13 bases in between. Germline-derived CDR1 and CDR2 are SGHRS and YFSETQ. The CDR3 region has the DNA TGCGCCAGCAGCTTCGACGGGACTCCGTATGGCTACACCTTC. Translation gives CASSFDGTPYGYTF.

The genes are TRBV5-4 and TRBJ1-6; a weak D match, TRBD1 (5 bases). V dropped 6 bases and J dropped 7 bases, with 17 bases sitting between them. This CDR3 has 15 amino acids. Germline V gene lookup returns CDR1 SGHNT and CDR2 YYREEE (reference sequence). The CDR3, as DNA: TGTGCCAGCATACGGGGGGTCCTTTCAAATTCACCCCTCCACTTT. This gives the protein CASIRGVLSNSPLHF.

The sample holds a few counts of this clone. The chain combines TRBV7-6 with TRBJ1-1; TRBD1 might be the D (5 bases). Germline CDR1 and CDR2: SGHVS and FNYEAQ. The germline V and J ends were trimmed by 5 bases and 1 base, with 8 bases remaining between them. This CDR3 spans 13 amino acids. The CDR3 is CASSKQENTEAFF. CDR3 sequence (DNA): TGTGCCAGCAGCAAACAGGAGAACACTGAAGCTTTCTTT.

This chain links TRBV2 with TRBJ1-2; TRBD1 matches 9 bases. Germline lookup yields CDR1 SNHLY and CDR2 FYNNEI. V was pared by 5 bases and J by 7 bases, with 11 bases of the junction left unmatched. This CDR3 region has 15 residues. The CDR3 protein is CASSFGSGTGSGYTF. The CDR3 region has the DNA TGTGCCAGCAGTTTTGGTTCCGGGACAGGGAGTGGCTACACCTTC.

The chain employs TRBV21-1 and TRBJ1-2; TRBD1, the table's D call, lacks a check against the DNA. TRBV21-1 is an annotated pseudogene. The CDR3 is made up of 16 amino acids. CDR3 coding DNA: TGTGCCAGCAGCAAAAGCCCAGGACAGGGAGAAGATGGCTACACCTTC. Translating gives CASSKSPGQGEDGYTF.

A word on this clone: An end of the junction does not agree with germline; a read error may underlie this. The CDR3 nucleotides read TGTGCCAGCCGCTTAGGCGCGGGGGCCGCTAGCTCTGGAAACACCATATATTTT. Amino acids: CASRLGAGAASSGNTIYF. The chain carries TRBV5-6 and TRBJ1-3; D perhaps matches TRBD1 (6 bases). The germline V gene encodes CDR1 SGHDT and CDR2 YYEEEE. This CDR3 contains 18 residues.